A single sample gave rise to the 15 T cell receptor beta chains below, sequenced in a study of Graves' ophthalmopathy and Graves' hyperthyroidism. RNA transcripts were the source from which TCR beta CDR3 regions were amplified. HTBI primers were used in a first-round RT-PCR, which preceded a second-round multiplex PCR. A single record per CDR3 protein comes from TCRdb applying MiXCR to the multiplex PCR reads. The table lists some 390,000 distinct CDR3 sequences, approximately 20% of them singletons. The sample consisted of peripheral blood. The receptor set was obtained from a woman in her late teens or twenties with Graves' ophthalmopathy.

Many counts were recorded for this clonotype. This rearrangement joins TRBV30 to TRBJ1-6; maybe TRBD1 (5 bases). In germline, CDR1 is GTSNPN, CDR2 SVGIG (reference sequence). The CDR3 contains 16 residues. Trimming shortened V by 0 bases and J by 6 bases, and 15 bases separated the two germline ends. The CDR3 DNA follows: TGTGCCTGGAGTGTACGGCCCGGGACCCTTAATTCACCCCTCCACTTT. Its protein product is CAWSVRPGTLNSPLHF.

CDR3 residues: CASSLGRQPKRDPLHF. The CDR3 DNA reads as TGTGCCAGCAGCTTAGGCCGGCAGCCTAAACGTGATCCCCTCCACTTT. V and J are TRBV7-9 and TRBJ1-6; D gene uncertain. CDR1 is SEHNR, CDR2 FQNEAQ, per germline (reference sequence). There are 16 residues in the CDR3. V lost 1 base and J lost 13, with 20 bases in between.

This clonotype has ten or more counts. The chain recombines TRBV7-9 with TRBJ2-5; 11 bases align to TRBD1. The germline CDR1 and CDR2 sequences are SEHNR and FQNEAQ (reference sequence). Germline trimming cut 3 bases from V and 1 base from J; bases unmatched to any gene: 7. The CDR3 spans 17 residues. CDR3 nucleotide sequence: TGTGCCAGCAGCTTCGGGGACAGGGGGGTTTTCCAAGAGACCCAGTACTTC. This encodes CASSFGDRGVFQETQYF.

On this clonotype: One end of the junction fails to match germline, which may point to a read error. CDR3 DNA: TGTGCCAGTAGTATACAGGAAATGATCACCGGGGAGCTGTTCTTT. This sequence encodes CASSIQEMITGELFF. This rearrangement joins TRBV19 to TRBJ2-2, with TRBD2 as a possible D gene (5 bases). The CDR3 covers 15 residues. Germline V gene data show CDR1 as LNHDA and CDR2 as SQIVND (reference sequence).

This clonotype occurred many times. This rearrangement joins TRBV4-2 to TRBJ2-7; D is ambiguous. V lost 3 bases and J 9 bases, leaving 15 bases between the germline ends. Germline CDR1 LGHNA, CDR2 YNFKEQ. The CDR3 sequence is 13 residues long. This CDR3 reads CASSQFGASRQYF. The CDR3 DNA is TGTGCCAGCAGCCAGTTTGGAGCCTCTCGGCAGTACTTC.

At least ten counts were recorded for this clonotype. V is TRBV6-1 and J is TRBJ1-3; D is perhaps TRBD1 (6 bases). CDR1 is MNHNS and CDR2 is SASEGT in the germline V gene. V lost 0 bases to trimming and J lost 0 bases, with 12 bases between them. The CDR3 covers 17 residues. Written as DNA, the CDR3 is TGTGCCAGCAGTGAAGCGGCTACAGGGAACTCTGGAAACACCATATATTTT. Its translation is CASSEAATGNSGNTIYF.

In this sample, this clonotype turned up many times. The chain employs TRBV29-1 and TRBJ1-5; D is undetermined. The V end was cut by 6 bases, the J end by 0 bases, with 9 bases between. Germline loops: CDR1 SQVTM, CDR2 ANQGSEA. The CDR3 totals 13 residues. Here the CDR3 DNA reads TGCAGCGTAGGCAAAGATAGCAATCAGCCCCAGCATTTT. This sequence encodes CSVGKDSNQPQHF.

The chain carries TRBV6-2 or TRBV6-3 and TRBJ2-7; the D is unclear. V was cut by 7 bases and J by 6 bases, with 13 bases left in between. Germline assignment: CDR1 MNHEY and CDR2 SVGEGT. The CDR3 has 12 residues. CDR3 sequence reads: CASTHSVFEQYF. The CDR3 region has the DNA TGTGCCAGCACCCACAGCGTTTTCGAGCAGTACTTC.

This clonotype occurred many times. The J gene is TRBJ1-1, the V gene TRBV6-2 or TRBV6-3; D not resolved. V was cut by 8 bases and J by 2 bases, with 15 bases left in between. The CDR3 runs to 14 residues. Germline V gene sequence: CDR1 MNHEY, CDR2 SVGEGT. As DNA, the CDR3 is TGTGCCAGCTTAGCCCATCGGATTAACACTGAAGCTTTCTTT. Protein product: CASLAHRINTEAFF.

CDR3 residues: CASSYSNQRETQYF. The CDR3 DNA reads TGTGCCAGCAGTTACTCTAACCAACGAGAGACCCAGTACTTC. This sequence joins TRBV6-5 and TRBJ2-5; no definite D call. This CDR3 is built from 14 residues. Germline V gene data show CDR1 as MNHEY and CDR2 as SVGAGI. Trimming cost V 0 bases and J 4 bases, with 9 bases left between them.

This clonotype was seen ten or more times. The chain is built from TRBV6-2 or TRBV6-3 and TRBJ1-2; 8 bases fit TRBD1. Losses at the gene ends were 8 bases for V and 2 bases for J; bases not matched to a gene: 4. The CDR3 extends over 13 amino acids. Germline-derived CDR1 and CDR2 are MNHEY and SVGEGT. The CDR3, as DNA: TGTGCCAGCGGATGGACAGGGAACTATGGCTACACCTTC. This codes for CASGWTGNYGYTF.

This clonotype was observed many times. CDR3 sequence reads: CASNPYASGADTQYF. CDR3 bases: TGTGCCAGCAACCCCTATGCTAGCGGGGCAGATACGCAGTATTTT. The chain uses TRBV6-2 or TRBV6-3 and TRBJ2-3, with 9 bases that match TRBD2. This CDR3 contains 15 residues. Germline V gives CDR1 MNHEY, CDR2 SVGEGT. V trimming: 7 bases; J trimming: 4 bases; junction bases outside the gene matches: 9.

The chain combines TRBV30 with TRBJ2-7, with D maybe TRBD2 (5 bases). The length of the CDR3 is 15 residues. V was cut by 1 base and J by 5 bases, with 18 bases left in between. CDR1 and CDR2 (germline): GTSNPN, SVGIG (reference sequence). The CDR3 nucleotides read TGTGCCTGGAGTGGGGGAGACTCTTCGAGGGACGAGCAGTACTTC. Protein product: CAWSGGDSSRDEQYF.

Comments on this clonotype: This may stem from a read error, because a much larger clone lies one nucleotide away. In this CDR3 the conserved last residue, phenylalanine or tryptophan, is missing, so a read error is likely. V is TRBV20-1 and J is TRBJ1-6; D unclear. The CDR3 runs to 13 residues. Trimming pared 1 base from V and 8 bases from J, leaving 9 bases between. Per germline, CDR1 DFQATT and CDR2 SNEGSKA (reference sequence). The CDR3 nucleotides read TGCAGTGCTAGAGTGTCGCGGGATTCACCCCTCCACCTT. Residues: CSARVSRDSPLHL.

This clonotype showed up many times. The rearrangement joins TRBV4-2 to TRBJ2-5; D possibly matches TRBD1 or TRBD2 (5 bases each). The CDR3 is made up of 14 amino acids. Germline CDR1 is LGHNA and CDR2 is YNFKEQ. V dropped 1 base and J dropped 5 bases, with 11 bases sitting between them. The chain's CDR3 is CASSQVTEGETQYF. The DNA for the CDR3 is TGTGCCAGCAGCCAAGTAACCGAGGGGGAGACCCAGTACTTC.